The 4 T cell receptor beta chains given below trace back to one sample, sequenced in a study of Ad26.COV2.S vaccination and SARS-CoV-2 variants. The protocol was immunoSEQ multiplex PCR, while the TCRdb copy is restricted to in-frame clones and leaves out a portion. The data contain a few hundred thousand clones, 83% of them singletons. Treatment of the sample: over 15 received Ad26.COV2.S at low or high dose, single or two shots; about 5 received placebo; per-sample allocation not given. Repertoires come from day 63 after the first vaccine or placebo injection. The sequenced sample was peripheral blood, obtained in a trial of Ad26.COV2.S vaccine versus placebo. The receptors derive from a person aged 18-65 years who received the Ad26.COV2.S COVID-19 vaccine or a placebo.

The table lists this clone with a count of one. J is TRBJ2-1 and V is TRBV7-2; TRBD2 agrees at 7 bases. The trim removed 5 bases at V and 8 bases at J, leaving 12 bases unmatched. The CDR3 has 15 residues. Germline V gives CDR1 SGHTA, CDR2 FQGNSA. In DNA form, the CDR3 reads TGTGCCAGCAGCCTGGCCCGGGACTATTTCGATGAGCAGTTCTTC. Translated: CASSLARDYFDEQFF.

The CDR3 here is CASSQDLGQIQEGYTF. In DNA, the CDR3 is TGTGCCAGCAGCCAGGACCTCGGACAGATACAAGAAGGCTACACCTTC. The chain is built from TRBV3-1 (or the pseudogene TRBV3-2) and TRBJ1-2; the D gene is possibly TRBD1 (6 bases). The germline CDR1 and CDR2 sequences are LGHDT and YNNKEL (reference sequence). V shed 3 bases and J shed 8 bases, with 22 bases lying between them. This CDR3 has 16 residues.

This chain joins TRBV7-9 and TRBJ2-1, with 7 bases fitting TRBD2. This CDR3 contains 15 residues. The J segment lost 7 bases and the V segment lost 3 bases, leaving 9 bases of the junction unmatched. Germline V gene sequence: CDR1 SEHNR, CDR2 FQNEAQ (reference sequence). CDR3: CASSFGGSRWNEQFF. The CDR3 region has the DNA TGTGCCAGCAGCTTCGGGGGGTCACGATGGAATGAGCAGTTCTTC.

V usage is TRBV19 and J usage is TRBJ1-1; 7 bases match TRBD1. Per the germline V gene, CDR1 is LNHDA and CDR2 is SQIVND (reference sequence). This CDR3 comprises 14 residues. Germline trimming cut 3 bases from V and 5 bases from J; bases unmatched to any gene: 6. In DNA, the CDR3 is TGTGCCAGTAGTATTAGTCAGGGGGGGACTGAAGCTTTCTTT. It specifies CASSISQGGTEAFF.